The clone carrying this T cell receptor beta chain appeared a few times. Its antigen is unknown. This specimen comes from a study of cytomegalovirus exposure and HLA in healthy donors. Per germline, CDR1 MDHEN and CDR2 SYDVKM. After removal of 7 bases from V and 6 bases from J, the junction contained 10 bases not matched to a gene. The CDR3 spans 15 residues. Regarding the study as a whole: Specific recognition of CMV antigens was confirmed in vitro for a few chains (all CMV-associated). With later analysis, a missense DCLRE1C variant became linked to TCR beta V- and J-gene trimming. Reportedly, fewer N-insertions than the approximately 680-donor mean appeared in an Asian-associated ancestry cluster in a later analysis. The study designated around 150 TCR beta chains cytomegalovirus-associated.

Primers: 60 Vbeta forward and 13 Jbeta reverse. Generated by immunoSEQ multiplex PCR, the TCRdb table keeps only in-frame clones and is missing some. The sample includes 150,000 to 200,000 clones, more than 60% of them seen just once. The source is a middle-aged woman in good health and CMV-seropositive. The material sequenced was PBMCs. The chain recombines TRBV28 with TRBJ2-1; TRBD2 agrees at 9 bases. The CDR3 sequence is CASKPTSGEFNEQFF. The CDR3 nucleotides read TGTGCCAGCAAACCGACTAGCGGAGAATTCAATGAGCAGTTCTTC.